The clone carrying this T cell receptor beta chain was picked up a small number of times. Its antigen remains unknown. These data originate in a study of T cells after yellow fever vaccination. About the study: Those fractions that held only low numbers of cells were prepared using the SMART-Seq v4 Ultra Low Input RNA kit.

The CDR3 loop spans 14 amino acids. CDR1 SGDLS and CDR2 YYNGEE come from the germline V gene. Deletions cut 4 bases from V and 2 bases from J, with 13 bases between. By 5'RACE template switching, TCR cDNA was produced, with a universal primer site and UMIs added in the process. In TCRdb, the 5' RACE reads were re-called with MiXCR into one record per CDR3 protein. This sample carries roughly 63,000 distinct CDR3 sequences, approximately 7% of them seen once, and the ten largest clones take 36%. Whole-study findings and limits: Only a minor proportion of clonotypes was detected across both CD4 and CD8 compartments. Detected again after the booster were most primary-vaccination clones, at 96% CD4 and nearly 90% CD8.

This chain links TRBV9 with TRBJ2-7; D may be TRBD2 (5 bases). The receptor was derived from a man between 25 and 39 years old who received the YFV17D yellow fever vaccine. The sequencing here drew on CD8+ T cells sorted from PBMCs, taken 15 days after the yellow fever booster vaccination. CDR3 sequence (DNA): TGTGCCAGCAGCACCACCCACGGGACCTACGAGCAGTACTTC. Protein product: CASSTTHGTYEQYF.